These 9 T cell receptor beta chains originate from one sample sequenced in a study of blood T cell repertoires in COVID-19. Profiled with immunoSEQ multiplex PCR; TCRdb holds only in-frame clones, not every one. The sample lists fewer than 300,000 clones, less than 85% occurring once. The source material was peripheral blood. These receptors came from a woman aged 18-30 years with acute or convalescent COVID-19.

This clone was observed a single time. This rearrangement joins TRBV29-1 to TRBJ1-1; a possible D gene is TRBD1 (5 bases). CDR1 SQVTM and CDR2 ANQGSEA come from the germline V gene. The CDR3 loop spans 12 amino acids. V was clipped by 3 bases and J by 2 bases, with 7 bases between them. The CDR3 DNA sequence: TGCAGCGTTGATCAGGGCAACACTGAAGCTTTCTTT. Amino acids: CSVDQGNTEAFF.

The V gene is TRBV29-1, the J gene TRBJ1-1; D is ambiguous. The CDR3 runs to 11 residues. V was shortened by 1 base and J by 11 bases, with 11 bases between the two germline ends. In germline, CDR1 is SQVTM, CDR2 ANQGSEA. The CDR3 sequence is CSVEGPWAAFF. DNA for the CDR3: TGCAGCGTTGAAGGGCCCTGGGCTGCTTTCTTT.

This chain connects TRBV6-5 to TRBJ1-2, with D perhaps TRBD1 (6 bases). V dropped 5 bases and J dropped 8 bases, with 18 bases sitting between them. This CDR3 is built from 14 residues. CDR1 is MNHEY and CDR2 is SVGAGI in the germline V gene. The CDR3 reads CASSHLDRRGGYTF. The CDR3 nucleotides read TGTGCCAGCAGTCACTTAGACAGGAGAGGGGGCTACACCTTC.

This clone appeared once. The rearrangement uses TRBV7-9 and TRBJ2-1; TRBD2 aligns across 8 bases. Germline values: CDR1 SEHNR, CDR2 FQNEAQ (reference sequence). This CDR3 spans 13 amino acids. The CDR3 DNA reads TGTGCTGAAGTAGCGGGATCGTTGAATGAGCAGTTCTTC. Translating gives CAEVAGSLNEQFF.

Comments on this clone: The sample contains more than one DNA sequence encoding this CDR3. The chain employs TRBV6-2 or TRBV6-3 and TRBJ2-7, with TRBD2 matching over 8 bases. The J segment lost 0 bases and the V segment lost 0 bases, leaving 1 base of the junction unmatched. This CDR3 is 15 amino acids long. The germline V gene has CDR1 MNHEY and CDR2 SVGEGT. For the CDR3, the DNA is TGTGCCAGCAGTTACTCTACTAGCGGCTCCTACGAGCAGTACTTC. Translating gives CASSYSTSGSYEQYF.

This rearrangement joins TRBV14 to TRBJ2-7, with 8 bases fitting TRBD1. The length of the CDR3 is 13 residues. Germline V gene data show CDR1 as SGHDN and CDR2 as FVKESK. Trimming removed 4 bases from V and 6 bases from J; junction bases left unmatched: 5. This CDR3 reads CASSPTGAGEQYF. The CDR3 DNA reads as TGTGCCAGCAGCCCGACAGGGGCCGGCGAGCAGTACTTC. The entire variable domain, with the rest obtained from reference TRBV14 and TRBJ2-7, is as follows: EAGVTQFPSHSVIEKGQTVTLRCDPISGHDNLYWYRRVMGKEIKFLLHFVKESKQDESGMPNNRFLAERTGGTYSTLKVQPAELEDSGVYFCASSPTGAGEQYFGPGTRLTVT.

The J gene is TRBJ2-1, the V gene TRBV9; possible D gene TRBD2, 6 bases. V was clipped by 4 bases and J by 7 bases, with 12 bases between them. Germline assignment: CDR1 SGDLS and CDR2 YYNGEE. This CDR3 has 13 amino acids. CDR3 sequence: CASSSAGTNEQFF. CDR3 DNA: TGTGCCAGCAGCTCCGCGGGGACGAATGAGCAGTTCTTC. Full variable domain (missing parts from reference TRBV9 and TRBJ2-1): DSGVTQTPKHLITATGQRVTLRCSPRSGDLSVYWYQQSLDQGLQFLIQYYNGEERAKGNILERFSAQQFPDLHSELNLSSLELGDSALYFCASSSAGTNEQFFGPGTRLTVL.

This clone has a handful of counts. The V gene is TRBV11-2, the J gene TRBJ1-1; D perhaps matches TRBD1 (5 bases). The CDR3 contains 11 residues. The V gene lost 1 base and the J gene lost 11 bases, with 8 bases spanning the gap. Germline CDR1 SGHAT, CDR2 FQNNGV. DNA for the CDR3: TGTGCCAGCAGCTTAGTCGGGGGGGCTTTCTTT. Amino acids: CASSLVGGAFF.

The table lists this clone with a few counts. The chain has TRBV24-1 and TRBJ1-5; 8 bases align to TRBD1. The CDR3 runs 16 residues. J was trimmed by 3 bases and V by 5 bases; bases with no gene match: 8. CDR1 is KGHDR, CDR2 SFDVKD, per germline. The DNA for the CDR3 is TGTGCCACCAGTGGCCCCCCGGGACAGGACAATCAGCCCCAGCATTTT. Its protein is CATSGPPGQDNQPQHF.